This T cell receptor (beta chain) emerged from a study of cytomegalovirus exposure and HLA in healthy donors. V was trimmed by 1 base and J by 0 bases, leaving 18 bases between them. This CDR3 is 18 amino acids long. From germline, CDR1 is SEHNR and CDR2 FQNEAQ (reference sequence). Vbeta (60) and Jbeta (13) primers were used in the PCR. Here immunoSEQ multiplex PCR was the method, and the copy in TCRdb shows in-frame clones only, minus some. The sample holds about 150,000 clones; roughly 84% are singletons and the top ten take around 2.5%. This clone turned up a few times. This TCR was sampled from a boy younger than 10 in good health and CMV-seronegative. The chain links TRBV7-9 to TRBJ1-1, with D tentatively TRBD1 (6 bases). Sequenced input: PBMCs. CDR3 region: CASSLDRDIFSLNTEAFF. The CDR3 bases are TGTGCCAGCAGCTTAGACAGGGACATCTTCTCTTTGAACACTGAAGCTTTCTTT.